Sequencing of this TCR beta chain was carried out in a study of T cell responses to AZD1222 COVID-19 vaccine. Study context: Second doses were pooled across both intervals (about 4 or about 12 weeks). Study findings and constraints: The number of AZD1222 recipients seropositive at baseline was only five to seven. Compared with day 0, the breadth and depth of the Spike-specific TCR repertoire rose significantly after two doses of AZD1222.

Sequencing was performed with immunoSEQ multiplex PCR; in TCRdb, only in-frame clones are kept and a portion is missing. Among around 95,000 clones listed, about 87% were seen once. Germline V gene lookup returns CDR1 LNHNV and CDR2 YYDKDF (reference sequence). CDR3 length equals 14 residues. V was cut by 3 bases and J by 2 bases, with 10 bases left in between. To note about this clone: Its antigen is not known.

This chain uses TRBV15 with TRBJ2-5; no clear D. The TCR was taken from an adult in good health. Material: peripheral blood, obtained on day 0 of AZD1222 vaccination. The CDR3 reads CATSSEEEQETQYF. CDR3 nucleotides: TGTGCCACCAGCAGCGAAGAGGAACAAGAGACCCAGTACTTC.